This TCR beta chain was observed in a study of T-cell reconstitution after alpha-beta-depleted transplantation in children listed by TCRdb under 2016. A note on the overall study: The study quantitatively tracked T-cell immune reconstitution after TCRalphabeta/CD19-depleted allogeneic hematopoietic cell transplantation in children using TCR repertoire profiling.

This clonotype was picked up a small number of times. There is no known antigen for this receptor. Base qualities are missing; no much larger clone stands one base away. CDR3 length: 13 amino acids, cysteine to phenylalanine. Solely the CDR3 DNA is kept, with 39 bases framed from the first base. Trimming at the junction amounts to 6 bases on V and 3 bases on J, and the germline ends lie 9 bases apart. Library prep was done by PCR. These reads were obtained on an Illumina HiSeq 2500. Molecular barcoding was employed in the preparation of TCR libraries, with unique molecular identifiers being used to normalize TCRbeta repertoire quantification. The raw public reads went through TCRdb reprocessing: fastp at Q25, MiXCR clone calling, in-frame beta chains kept. Merged by CDR3 protein, the rows form single entries marked with the most common genes and DNA. In this sample the table shows about 230,000 distinct CDR3 sequences, under 9.5% of which occur a single time. The ten largest clones add up to less than 8% of the sample.

The chain employs TRBV12-3 or TRBV12-4 and TRBJ2-1, with no confident D gene call. The receptor was isolated from a human donor who donated a stem cell graft to a child with acute lymphoblastic leukemia. The sequences come from PBMCs from the stem cell graft donor, collected from the stem cell graft. The DNA sequence reads TGTGCCAGCAGGCCGGGTCTCTACAATGAGCAGTTCTTC. Its translation is CASRPGLYNEQFF.